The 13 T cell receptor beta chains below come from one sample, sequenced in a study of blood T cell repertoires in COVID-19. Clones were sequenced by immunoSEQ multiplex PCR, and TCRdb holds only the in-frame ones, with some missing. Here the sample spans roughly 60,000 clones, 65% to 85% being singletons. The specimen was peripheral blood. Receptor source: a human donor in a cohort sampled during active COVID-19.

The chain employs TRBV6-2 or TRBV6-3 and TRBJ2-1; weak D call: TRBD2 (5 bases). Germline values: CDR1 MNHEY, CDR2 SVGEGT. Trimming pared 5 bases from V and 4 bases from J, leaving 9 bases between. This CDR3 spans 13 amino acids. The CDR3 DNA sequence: TGTGCCAGCAGTCCCCCGGGGTACAATGAGCAGTTCTTC. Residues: CASSPPGYNEQFF.

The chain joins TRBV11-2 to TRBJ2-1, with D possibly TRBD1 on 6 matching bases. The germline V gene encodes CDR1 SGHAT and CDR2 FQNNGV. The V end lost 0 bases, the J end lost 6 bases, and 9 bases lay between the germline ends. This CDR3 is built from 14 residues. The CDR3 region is CASSLDRGGNEQFF. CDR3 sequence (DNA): TGTGCCAGCAGCTTAGACAGGGGCGGCAATGAGCAGTTCTTC.

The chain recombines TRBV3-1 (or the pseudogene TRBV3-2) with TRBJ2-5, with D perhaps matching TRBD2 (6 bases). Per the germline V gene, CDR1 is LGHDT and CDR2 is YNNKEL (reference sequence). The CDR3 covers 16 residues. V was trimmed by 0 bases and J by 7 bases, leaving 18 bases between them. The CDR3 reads CASSQDFQRAVGTQYF. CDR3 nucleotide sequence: TGTGCCAGCAGCCAAGATTTCCAGCGGGCCGTGGGGACCCAGTACTTC.

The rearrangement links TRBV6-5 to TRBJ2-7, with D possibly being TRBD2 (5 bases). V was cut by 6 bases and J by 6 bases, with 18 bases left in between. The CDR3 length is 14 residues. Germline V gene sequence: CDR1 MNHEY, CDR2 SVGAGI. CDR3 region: CASREVAEPGEQYF. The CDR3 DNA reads TGTGCCAGCAGGGAGGTGGCGGAGCCGGGCGAGCAGTACTTC.

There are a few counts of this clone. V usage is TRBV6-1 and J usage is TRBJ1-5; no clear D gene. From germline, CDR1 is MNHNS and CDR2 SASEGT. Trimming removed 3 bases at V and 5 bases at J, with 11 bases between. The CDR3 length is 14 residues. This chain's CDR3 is CASSESGVDQPQHF. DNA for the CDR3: TGTGCCAGCAGTGAGTCCGGGGTGGATCAGCCCCAGCATTTT.

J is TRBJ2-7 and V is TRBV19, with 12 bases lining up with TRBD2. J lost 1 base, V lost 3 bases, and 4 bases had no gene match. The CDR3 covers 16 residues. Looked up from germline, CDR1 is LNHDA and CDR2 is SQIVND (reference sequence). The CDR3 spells CASSIRLAGGSYEQYF. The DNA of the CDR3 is TGTGCCAGTAGTATCAGGCTAGCGGGAGGGTCCTACGAGCAGTACTTC.

The CDR3 sequence: CASSPGNTDTQYF. In DNA form, the CDR3 reads TGCGCCAGCAGCCCAGGGAACACAGATACGCAGTATTTT. This chain connects TRBV5-1 to TRBJ2-3, with TRBD1 as a possible D gene (5 bases). V dropped 4 bases and J dropped 2 bases, with 8 bases sitting between them. The CDR3 has 13 residues. Germline CDR1 is SGHRS and CDR2 is YFSETQ.

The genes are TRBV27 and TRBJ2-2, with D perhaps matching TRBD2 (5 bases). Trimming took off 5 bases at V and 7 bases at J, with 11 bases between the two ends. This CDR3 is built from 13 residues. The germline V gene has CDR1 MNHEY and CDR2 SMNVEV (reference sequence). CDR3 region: CASSLHGGGELFF. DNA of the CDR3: TGTGCCAGCAGTCTTCATGGAGGCGGGGAGCTGTTTTTT.

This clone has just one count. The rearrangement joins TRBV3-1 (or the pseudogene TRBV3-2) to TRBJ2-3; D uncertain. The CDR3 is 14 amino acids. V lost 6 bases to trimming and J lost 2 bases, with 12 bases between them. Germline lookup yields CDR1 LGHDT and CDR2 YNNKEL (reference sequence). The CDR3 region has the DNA TGTGCCAGCAGTACCGGGTCTACCACAGATACGCAGTATTTT. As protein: CASSTGSTTDTQYF.

The CDR3: CASSPLASGRAGDETQYF. CDR3 DNA sequence: TGTGCCAGCAGCCCCCTCGCTAGCGGGAGGGCCGGTGACGAGACCCAGTACTTC. J is TRBJ2-5 and V is TRBV7-9; TRBD2 matches 12 bases. The ends lost 5 bases at V and 5 bases at J; junction bases unmatched: 15. CDR3 length equals 18 residues. Germline V gene data show CDR1 as SEHNR and CDR2 as FQNEAQ (reference sequence). The whole variable domain, filled in from reference TRBV7-9 and TRBJ2-5, reads DTGVSQNPRHKITKRGQNVTFRCDPISEHNRLYWYRQTLGQGPEFLTYFQNEAQLEKSRLLSDRFSAERPKGSFSTLEIQRTEQGDSAMYLCASSPLASGRAGDETQYFGPGTRLLVL.

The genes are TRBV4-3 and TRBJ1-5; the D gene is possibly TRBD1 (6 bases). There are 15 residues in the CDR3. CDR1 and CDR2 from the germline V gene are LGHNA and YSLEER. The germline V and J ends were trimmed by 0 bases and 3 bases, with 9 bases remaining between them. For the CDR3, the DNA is TGCGCCAGCAGCCAAGATGGGGGGGCCAATCAGCCCCAGCATTTT. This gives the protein CASSQDGGANQPQHF.

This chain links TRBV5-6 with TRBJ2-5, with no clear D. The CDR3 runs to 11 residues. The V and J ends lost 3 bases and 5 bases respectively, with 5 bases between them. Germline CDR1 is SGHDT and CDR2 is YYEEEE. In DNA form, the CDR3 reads TGTGCCAGCAGCTCCCATGAGACCCAGTACTTC. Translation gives CASSSHETQYF.

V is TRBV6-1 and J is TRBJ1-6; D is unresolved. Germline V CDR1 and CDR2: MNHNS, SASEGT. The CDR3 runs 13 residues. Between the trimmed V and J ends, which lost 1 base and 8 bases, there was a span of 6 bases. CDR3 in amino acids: CASSEGRDSPLHF. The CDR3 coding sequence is TGTGCCAGCAGTGAAGGCCGGGATTCACCCCTCCACTTT.